This T cell receptor (beta chain) is drawn from a study of T cell responses to AZD1222 COVID-19 vaccine. Libraries were prepared by immunoSEQ multiplex PCR; TCRdb keeps only in-frame clonotypes and omits some of them. Of 60,000 to 95,000 clones in the sample, roughly 84% were seen once. Notes on this clone: What it binds is not known.

CDR3 size: 13 residues. V was trimmed by 6 bases and J by 2 bases, leaving 11 bases between them. The V gene's germline CDR1 is SGHTA and CDR2 FQGNSA. Findings and caveats of the study: Two doses of AZD1222 preceded a rise in Spike-specific TCR breadth and depth.

The analysis combined second doses at about 4 or about 12 weeks. This receptor was taken from an adult who received the AZD1222 COVID-19 vaccine. The chain recombines TRBV7-2 with TRBJ2-7; weak D call: TRBD1 (5 bases). Sequencing used peripheral blood, obtained 28 days after the second AZD1222 dose. The CDR3 region is CASSPTGPYEQYF. The DNA of the CDR3 is TGTGCCAGCAGTCCAACAGGACCCTACGAGCAGTACTTC. Together with reference TRBV7-2 and TRBJ2-7, the CDR3 gives the full variable domain: GAGVSQSPSNKVTEKGKDVELRCDPISGHTALYWYRQSLGQGLEFLIYFQGNSAPDKSGLPSDRFSAERTGGSVSTLTIQRTQQEDSAVYLCASSPTGPYEQYFGPGTRLTVT.